This TCR beta chain was sequenced in a study of cytomegalovirus exposure and HLA in healthy donors. Study conclusions and caveats: Presence/absence analyses assumed roughly uniform sequencing depth across donors, which may not hold. Rates of TCR association differed by HLA locus in a later analysis, with DRB1 highest and HLA-C lowest. Versus the roughly 640-donor mean, an Asian-associated ancestry cluster reportedly showed fewer N-insertions in a later analysis.

Vbeta (60) and Jbeta (13) primers were used in the PCR. Measured with immunoSEQ multiplex PCR; TCRdb has only the in-frame clones, and not every one. The sample consists of tens of thousands of clones, approximately 76% of them appearing once. Comments on this clone: Its specificity is not known.

V lost 4 bases and J lost 4, with 25 bases in between. There are 18 residues in the CDR3. The TCR originated in a woman between 25 and 40 years old in good health and CMV-seropositive. The sample taken for sequencing was PBMCs. This chain connects TRBV23-1 to TRBJ2-5; D might be TRBD1 (6 bases). TRBV23-1 is flagged as an ORF with uncertain function. This CDR3 is CASSRTSHSDSPGETQYF. CDR3 bases: TGCGCCAGCAGTCGGACTTCACATTCGGACAGCCCCGGAGAGACCCAGTACTTC.